The 2 T cell receptor beta chains presented below share a single source sample, sequenced in a study of tumor and adjacent non-tumor tissue in lung cancer. The library came from three nested PCR rounds adapted from ARM-PCR protocols. TCRdb analysed the multiplex PCR reads with MiXCR anew, one entry per CDR3 protein. The sample lists under 150,000 distinct CDR3 sequences, around 66% occurring once. This sample's RNA came from whole unsorted tissue. Material: lung tumor tissue. These receptor sequences come from a man aged 55 to 70 with small cell lung cancer.

The chain links TRBV20-1 to TRBJ2-5; the D is unclear. The CDR3 consists of 15 residues. V lost 0 bases, J lost 5 bases, and 16 bases lay in between. Per germline, CDR1 DFQATT and CDR2 SNEGSKA (reference sequence). DNA for the CDR3: TGCAGTGCTAGAGAGAACAGACGCTTCGGGGAGACCCAGTACTTC. It translates to CSARENRRFGETQYF.

Note on this clonotype: The germline gene is not matched at one end of the junction; a read error may be the cause. V is TRBV20-1 and J is TRBJ2-7; D call uncertain. The V gene's germline CDR1 is DFQATT and CDR2 SNEGSKA (reference sequence). This CDR3 is 14 amino acids long. The CDR3 loop is CSARLASGTYGQYF. CDR3 DNA: TGCAGTGCTAGGCTGGCTAGTGGAACCTACGGGCAGTACTTC.